This T cell receptor (beta chain) was profiled in a study of memory CD4+ T cells and cytomegalovirus serostatus. In the study overall: Of the healthy Belgian adults, several were CMV seropositive and 20 to 30 seronegative.

Single viable CD3+CD4+CD8-CD45RO+ cells were sorted as the memory CD4+ T cells. CMV serostatus came from serum IgG against pp150, pp28, p38, p52. General study results and limits: The CMV-associated TCR signature appears largely within the CD4+ memory repertoire.

In regard to this clone: The antigen is unknown.

Clones were read by immunoSEQ multiplex PCR, and TCRdb kept only the in-frame ones, dropping some. The sample holds some 44,000 clones, roughly 73% seen once. The sequencing sample was made of memory CD4+ T cells from blood. This clonotype originated in an adult in good health and CMV-seronegative.

Here the CDR3 reads CASSSPQGYTDTQYF. The CDR3 DNA is TGTGCCAGCAGTTCCCCGCAGGGGTACACAGATACGCAGTATTTT. The chain carries TRBV27 and TRBJ2-3; TRBD1 might be the D (6 bases). Germline V gene data show CDR1 as MNHEY and CDR2 as SMNVEV (reference sequence). Trimming removed 4 bases from V and 2 bases from J, with 13 bases in between. CDR3 length equals 15 residues.